This T cell receptor (beta chain) was profiled in a study of control samples from healthy donors and cancer patients. Repertoires were generated with immunoSEQ multiplex PCR, while TCRdb's copy carries only in-frame clones and drops some. This sample has approximately 150,000 clones, with 85% to 95% found just once. CDR3 length: 13 amino acids. Germline V gives CDR1 LGHDT, CDR2 YNNKEL (reference sequence). V shed 1 base and J shed 4 bases, with 4 bases lying between them. The chain recombines TRBV3-1 (or the pseudogene TRBV3-2) with TRBJ2-2; D is unclear. This sequence was found in a man between 40 and 49 years old in good health. Material: blood. The chain's CDR3 is CASSQVSTGELFF. DNA of the CDR3: TGTGCCAGCAGCCAAGTGAGCACCGGGGAGCTGTTTTTT.